This T cell receptor (beta chain) is drawn from a study of graft-versus-host responses after intestinal transplantation. The wider study: Transplants were multivisceral, liver-intestinal, or isolated intestinal.

A note on this clone: Its target is not known.

Generated by immunoSEQ multiplex PCR, the TCRdb table keeps only in-frame clones and is missing some. The repertoire holds tens of thousands of clones, approximately 90% seen once, with approximately 0.35% in the top ten. The CDR3 has 15 residues. Germline V CDR1 and CDR2: SGHVS, FNYEAQ. Trimming cost V 1 base and J 4 bases; bases outside gene matches: 4. The TCR was taken from a human donor who was the organ donor for an intestinal transplant. This chain joins TRBV7-6 and TRBJ2-7; TRBD1 matches at 10 bases. Material: unstimulated CD4+ T cells sorted from spleen or lymph node cells, obtained before transplant. The CDR3 DNA is TGTGCCAGCAGCTTAGATCCGGGACAGGGGTACGAGCAGTACTTC. Residues: CASSLDPGQGYEQYF.